The clone carrying this T cell receptor beta chain has a single count. Its antigen is unknown. The CDR3 runs 15 residues. Trimming stripped 0 bases from V and 3 bases from J, with 12 bases between. Germline assignment: CDR1 SGHDN and CDR2 FVKESK. The data were taken from a study of cytomegalovirus exposure and HLA in healthy donors. Study observations and caveats: A later analysis showed TCR association rates differing by HLA locus, peaking at DRB1 and lowest at HLA-C. Productive rates of about 87% or about 30% were seen for most TCR beta V segments in an earlier analysis.

Nominally healthy donors were sampled, though unrecorded immune exposures were likely. The PCR employed 60 Vbeta primers together with 13 Jbeta primers. Clones were read by immunoSEQ multiplex PCR, and TCRdb kept only the in-frame ones, dropping some. The sample lists more than 60,000 clones, 75% to 85% occurring once. The origin of this receptor is an older man in good health and CMV-seropositive. This chain joins TRBV14 and TRBJ2-7; possibly TRBD1 for D (5 bases). Material for sequencing was PBMCs. CDR3 sequence reads: CASSQDIRVGYEQYF. The CDR3 DNA follows: TGTGCCAGCAGCCAAGATATCAGGGTTGGCTACGAGCAGTACTTC.